Shown below are 27 T cell receptor beta chains from a single sample sequenced in a study of blood T cell repertoires in COVID-19. Assay used: immunoSEQ multiplex PCR; TCRdb lists only in-frame clones, some missing. This sample has approximately 210,000 clones, with roughly 80% found just once. The sequencing input was peripheral blood. The receptors come from a woman older than 75 with COVID-19, enrolled during active disease.

This clone was observed a few times. The chain has TRBV11-2 and TRBJ2-7; D call uncertain. Germline V gene sequence: CDR1 SGHAT, CDR2 FQNNGV. The V end lost 3 bases, the J end lost 7 bases, and 19 bases lay between the germline ends. This CDR3 is built from 15 residues. CDR3 sequence: CASSLSGLDTEEQYF. CDR3 DNA: TGTGCCAGCAGCTTGTCCGGCCTAGATACGGAAGAGCAGTACTTC.

This clone has more than one count but fewer than ten. This chain uses TRBV6-5 with TRBJ1-2, with D possibly matching TRBD1 (5 bases). This CDR3 contains 12 residues. V was pared by 5 bases and J by 6 bases, with 10 bases between. Germline-derived CDR1 and CDR2 are MNHEY and SVGAGI. CDR3: CASSPDMNGYTF. DNA of the CDR3: TGTGCCAGCAGTCCGGACATGAATGGCTACACCTTC.

Worth noting for this clone: The identical CDR3 is also encoded by other nucleotide sequences in the sample. The V gene is TRBV6-2 or TRBV6-3, the J gene TRBJ1-2; no definite D call. The germline V gene has CDR1 MNHEY and CDR2 SVGEGT. V lost 3 bases, J lost 1 base, and 3 bases lay in between. CDR3 size: 12 residues. This chain's CDR3 is CASSYLNYGYTF. CDR3 sequence (DNA): TGTGCCAGCAGTTATCTTAACTATGGCTACACCTTC.

V and J are TRBV5-6 and TRBJ1-6; weak D call: TRBD1 (6 bases). The V gene's germline CDR1 is SGHDT and CDR2 YYEEEE. Between the trimmed V and J ends, which lost 6 bases and 4 bases, there was a span of 11 bases. This CDR3 is built from 14 residues. The CDR3 sequence is CASNRQDYNSPLHF. In DNA form, the CDR3 reads TGTGCCAGCAACCGACAGGATTATAATTCACCCCTCCACTTT.

The J gene is TRBJ1-1, the V gene TRBV28, with D uncertain. Germline V lookup: CDR1 MDHEN, CDR2 SYDVKM. V lost 2 bases and J lost 10, with 14 bases in between. The CDR3 extends over 13 amino acids. DNA of the CDR3: TGTGCCAGCAGTTTAGGCAACCCTCTTTCAGCTTTCTTT. This codes for CASSLGNPLSAFF.

This clone was seen just once. The CDR3: CASPFTRGSGGGQETQYF. DNA for the CDR3: TGTGCCAGCCCCTTCACCCGAGGTTCAGGGGGTGGCCAAGAGACCCAGTACTTC. This chain links TRBV2 with TRBJ2-5; TRBD1 aligns across 7 bases. Germline CDR1 is SNHLY and CDR2 is FYNNEI. This CDR3 is built from 18 residues. With 8 bases clipped from V and 1 base from J, the junction kept 19 bases outside the gene matches.

The chain carries TRBV7-2 and TRBJ1-6; 10 nucleotides agree with TRBD1. The CDR3 loop spans 15 amino acids. Germline CDR1 is SGHTA and CDR2 is FQGNSA. The V and J ends lost 5 bases and 9 bases, in that order; junction bases with no gene match: 7. The CDR3 region is CASSLGTGAGSPLHF. CDR3 in DNA: TGTGCCAGCAGCCTCGGGACAGGGGCTGGTTCACCCCTCCACTTT.

The chain has TRBV11-3 and TRBJ1-1, with D uncertain. Trimming took 6 bases from V and 6 from J, leaving 20 bases between them. Germline V gene sequence: CDR1 SGHNT, CDR2 YENEEA. The CDR3 consists of 15 residues. CDR3 DNA: TGTGCCAGCAGACTAGAGGGCCTCGGGCCACCTGAAGCTTTCTTT. It translates to CASRLEGLGPPEAFF.

The chain employs TRBV7-9 and TRBJ2-5; the match to TRBD1 covers 8 bases. Trimming at V came to 11 bases and at J to 5 bases, leaving 13 bases not matched to a gene. From germline, CDR1 is SEHNR and CDR2 FQNEAQ (reference sequence). This CDR3 contains 14 residues. The CDR3 region is CAGTRTGLLETQYF. The DNA of the CDR3 is TGTGCCGGCACAAGGACAGGGCTTTTGGAGACCCAGTACTTC.

The chain couples TRBV15 to TRBJ2-1, with 9 bases that match TRBD1. Germline V gene data show CDR1 as LNHNV and CDR2 as YYDKDF (reference sequence). V lost 3 bases to trimming and J lost 10 bases; unmatched junction nucleotides: 7. The CDR3 sequence is 14 residues long. CDR3 coding DNA: TGTGCCACCAGCAGCCGCACAGGGGGCAAGGAGCAGTTCTTC. It is translated as CATSSRTGGKEQFF.

Points on this clone: A read error may account for a junction end that differs from germline. V and J are TRBV5-6 and TRBJ1-1, with 7 bases aligning to TRBD1. The CDR3 length is 17 residues. In germline, CDR1 is SGHDT, CDR2 YYEEEE. CDR3 nucleotide sequence: TGTGCCAGCAGTTTGGCGGGACAGACAAATATGAACACTGAAGCTTTCTTT. Amino acids: CASSLAGQTNMNTEAFF.

The chain combines TRBV18 with TRBJ1-1; D is perhaps TRBD1 (5 bases). The germline V gene has CDR1 KGHSH and CDR2 LQKENI. This CDR3 comprises 15 residues. Deletions cut 1 base from V and 6 bases from J, with 15 bases between. CDR3: CASSPQYGGSAEAFF. For the CDR3, the DNA is TGTGCCAGCTCACCACAATACGGGGGTTCGGCTGAAGCTTTCTTT.

This clone was detected only once. The chain has TRBV5-1 and TRBJ2-7, with D possibly being TRBD1 (5 bases). Deletions cut 3 bases from V and 2 bases from J, with 9 bases between. Germline V gene sequence: CDR1 SGHRS, CDR2 YFSETQ. This CDR3 spans 13 amino acids. DNA for the CDR3: TGCGCCAGCAGCTCGACAGATCCCTACGAGCAGTACTTC. Protein product: CASSSTDPYEQYF.

V and J are TRBV30 and TRBJ2-7; TRBD2 matches 11 bases. The CDR3 has 13 residues. Trimming cost V 2 bases and J 8 bases; bases outside gene matches: 5. Germline loops: CDR1 GTSNPN, CDR2 SVGIG (reference sequence). The CDR3, as DNA: TGTGCCTGGAGTATAGCGGGGGGGGAAAAGCAGTACTTC. It translates to CAWSIAGGEKQYF. The full variable domain, its missing parts supplied by reference TRBV30 and TRBJ2-7, is SQTIHQWPATLVQPVGSPLSLECTVEGTSNPNLYWYRQAAGRGLQLLFYSVGIGQISSEVPQNLSASRPQDRQFILSSKKLLLSDSGFYLCAWSIAGGEKQYFGPGTRLTVT.

The rearrangement links TRBV7-6 to TRBJ2-1; 7 bases agree with TRBD2. V was pared by 3 bases and J by 6 bases, with 5 bases of the junction left unmatched. There are 14 residues in the CDR3. Germline CDR1 is SGHVS and CDR2 is FNYEAQ. The CDR3 here is CASSFGGSGNEQFF. CDR3 nucleotide sequence: TGTGCCAGCAGCTTCGGGGGGTCGGGCAATGAGCAGTTCTTC. Full variable domain (missing parts from reference TRBV7-6 and TRBJ2-1): GAGVSQSPRYKVTKRGQDVALRCDPISGHVSLYWYRQALGQGPEFLTYFNYEAQQDKSGLPNDRFSAERPEGSISTLTIQRTEQRDSAMYRCASSFGGSGNEQFFGPGTRLTVL.

The chain joins TRBV3-1 (or the pseudogene TRBV3-2) to TRBJ1-1; TRBD1 matches 8 bases. Trimming cost V 1 base and J 11 bases; bases outside gene matches: 6. Germline-derived CDR1 and CDR2 are LGHDT and YNNKEL (reference sequence). The CDR3 covers 13 residues. The CDR3 is CASSQGTGGMAFF. CDR3 nucleotides: TGTGCCAGCAGCCAAGGAACAGGGGGGATGGCTTTCTTT.

This chain connects TRBV5-1 to TRBJ1-6; TRBD1 matches 9 bases. CDR3 length: 15 amino acids. J lost 12 bases, V lost 5 bases, and 12 bases had no gene match. Germline V gives CDR1 SGHRS, CDR2 YFSETQ. DNA of the CDR3: TGCGCCAGCAGTTCTACAGGGGGCGTAAACGAACCCCTCCACTTT. It translates to CASSSTGGVNEPLHF.

This clone came up once. V is TRBV28 and J is TRBJ2-1; 12 bases fit TRBD2. This CDR3 region has 13 residues. Losses at the gene ends were 3 bases for V and 10 bases for J; bases not matched to a gene: 1. Germline assignment: CDR1 MDHEN and CDR2 SYDVKM. The chain's CDR3 is CASSFTSGGEQFF. Here the CDR3 DNA reads TGTGCCAGCAGTTTCACTAGCGGGGGGGAGCAGTTCTTC.

The genes are TRBV5-1 and TRBJ2-5, with D perhaps matching TRBD2 (5 bases). Germline assignment: CDR1 SGHRS and CDR2 YFSETQ. V lost 6 bases, J lost 5 bases, and 8 bases lay in between. The CDR3 covers 11 residues. The CDR3 nucleotides read TGCGCCAGCACGGGGATTGAGACCCAGTACTTC. Its translation: CASTGIETQYF.

The chain is built from TRBV5-1 and TRBJ2-1; 10 positions match TRBD2. The CDR3 runs 16 residues. CDR1 and CDR2 (germline): SGHRS, YFSETQ. V dropped 0 bases and J dropped 6; count of bases not matched to a gene: 6. CDR3 nucleotide sequence: TGCGCCAGCAGCTTGGTTGGAGCGGGGGGGCGCAATGAGCAGTTCTTC. Its protein product is CASSLVGAGGRNEQFF.

This clone has more than one count but fewer than ten. J is TRBJ1-1 and V is TRBV29-1; unclear D gene. Germline V CDR1 and CDR2: SQVTM, ANQGSEA. The CDR3 sequence is 14 residues long. V shed 4 bases and J shed 0 bases, with 12 bases lying between them. The CDR3 DNA is TGCAGCGTTGGGTATCTGGAGATGAACACTGAAGCTTTCTTT. Encoded protein: CSVGYLEMNTEAFF.

The chain is built from TRBV4-2 and TRBJ2-3; D is perhaps TRBD2 (5 bases). Germline V gene data show CDR1 as LGHNA and CDR2 as YNFKEQ. Trimming shortened V by 0 bases and J by 2 bases, and 9 bases separated the two germline ends. This CDR3 contains 15 residues. CDR3 loop: CASSQETKNTDTQYF. The CDR3 DNA reads TGTGCCAGCAGCCAAGAGACTAAGAACACAGATACGCAGTATTTT.

This chain links TRBV28 with TRBJ1-4; 7 bases are shared with TRBD1. Looked up from germline, CDR1 is MDHEN and CDR2 is SYDVKM. This CDR3 region has 15 residues. J was trimmed by 10 bases and V by 2 bases; bases with no gene match: 10. The CDR3: CASSLGGGAGSKLFF. As DNA, the CDR3 is TGTGCCAGCAGTTTAGGAGGGGGCGCGGGTTCAAAACTGTTTTTT. The variable domain in full, with the rest retrieved from reference TRBV28 and TRBJ1-4, is DVKVTQSSRYLVKRTGEKVFLECVQDMDHENMFWYRQDPGLGLRLIYFSYDVKMKEKGDIPEGYSVSREKKERFSLILESASTNQTSMYLCASSLGGGAGSKLFFGSGTQLSVL.

This clone was observed a few times. V and J are TRBV6-5 and TRBJ1-2; possibly TRBD1 for D (5 bases). From germline, CDR1 is MNHEY and CDR2 SVGAGI. Trimming pared 6 bases from V and 4 bases from J, leaving 6 bases between. The CDR3 has 11 amino acids. The CDR3 region is CASRTAYGYTF. DNA for the CDR3: TGTGCCAGCAGGACAGCCTATGGCTACACCTTC.

This clone has a single count. The chain employs TRBV12-3 or TRBV12-4 and TRBJ2-2, with unresolved D. The CDR3 sequence is 13 residues long. V gave up 4 bases and J gave up 2 bases, with 5 bases separating them. CDR3 sequence reads: CASSSFNTGELFF. CDR3 bases: TGTGCCAGCAGTTCTTTCAACACCGGGGAGCTGTTTTTT.

V is TRBV3-1 (or the pseudogene TRBV3-2) and J is TRBJ1-1; TRBD1 agrees at 7 bases. The CDR3 sequence is 15 residues long. Germline CDR1 is LGHDT and CDR2 is YNNKEL (reference sequence). V dropped 4 bases and J dropped 4; count of bases not matched to a gene: 9. DNA of the CDR3: TGTGCCAGCAGCCGAGTGACAGGGCAGGTCACTGAAGCTTTCTTT. It codes for CASSRVTGQVTEAFF.

This clone was detected only once. The chain employs TRBV3-1 (or the pseudogene TRBV3-2) and TRBJ2-3, with 8 bases identical to TRBD2. This CDR3 spans 15 amino acids. After removal of 4 bases from V and 6 bases from J, the junction contained 9 bases not matched to a gene. Germline V gene data show CDR1 as LGHDT and CDR2 as YNNKEL (reference sequence). This chain's CDR3 is CASSPGRGAADTQYF. The CDR3, as DNA: TGTGCCAGCAGCCCCGGGCGGGGGGCGGCCGATACGCAGTATTTT.